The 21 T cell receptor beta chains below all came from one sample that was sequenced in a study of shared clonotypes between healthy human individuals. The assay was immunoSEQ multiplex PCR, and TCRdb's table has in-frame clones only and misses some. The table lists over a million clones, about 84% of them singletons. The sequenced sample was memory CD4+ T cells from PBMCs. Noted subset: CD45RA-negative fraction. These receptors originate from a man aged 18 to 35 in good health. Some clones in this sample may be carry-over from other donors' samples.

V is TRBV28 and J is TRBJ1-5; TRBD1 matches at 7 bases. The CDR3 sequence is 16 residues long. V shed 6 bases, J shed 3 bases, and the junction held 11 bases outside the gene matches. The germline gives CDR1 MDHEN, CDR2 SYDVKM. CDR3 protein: CASSSPWDRFNQPQHF. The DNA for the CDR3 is TGTGCCAGCAGCTCGCCTTGGGACAGATTCAATCAGCCCCAGCATTTT.

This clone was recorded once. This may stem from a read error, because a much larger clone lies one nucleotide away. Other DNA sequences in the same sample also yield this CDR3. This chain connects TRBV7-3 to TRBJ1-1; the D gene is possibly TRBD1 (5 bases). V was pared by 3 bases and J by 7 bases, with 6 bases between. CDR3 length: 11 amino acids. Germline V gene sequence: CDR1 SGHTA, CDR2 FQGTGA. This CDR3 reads CASSLGGEAFF. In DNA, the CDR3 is TGTGCCAGCAGCTTGGGGGGTGAAGCTTTCTTT.

The CDR3 nucleotides are TGTGCCAGCAGTTTATCGTCCGGACATGAGCAGTTCTTC. It translates to CASSLSSGHEQFF. V and J are TRBV28 and TRBJ2-1; D ambiguous. V lost 1 base, J lost 8 bases, and 9 bases lay in between. CDR1 and CDR2 (germline): MDHEN, SYDVKM. This CDR3 has 13 amino acids.

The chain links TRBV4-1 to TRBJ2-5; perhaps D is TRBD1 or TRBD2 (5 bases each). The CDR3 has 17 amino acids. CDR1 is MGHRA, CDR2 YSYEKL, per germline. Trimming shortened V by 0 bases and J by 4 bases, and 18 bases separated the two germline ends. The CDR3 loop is CASSQEGTGPAGETQYF. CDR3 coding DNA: TGCGCCAGCAGCCAAGAAGGGACCGGACCCGCGGGAGAGACCCAGTACTTC.

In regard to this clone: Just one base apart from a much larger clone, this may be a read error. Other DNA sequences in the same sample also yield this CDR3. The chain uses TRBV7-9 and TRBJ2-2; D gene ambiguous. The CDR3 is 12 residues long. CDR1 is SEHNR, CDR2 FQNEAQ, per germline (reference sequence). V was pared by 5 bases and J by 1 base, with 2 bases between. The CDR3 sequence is CASSLNTGELFF. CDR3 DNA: TGTGCCAGCAGCCTGAACACCGGGGAGCTGTTTTTT.

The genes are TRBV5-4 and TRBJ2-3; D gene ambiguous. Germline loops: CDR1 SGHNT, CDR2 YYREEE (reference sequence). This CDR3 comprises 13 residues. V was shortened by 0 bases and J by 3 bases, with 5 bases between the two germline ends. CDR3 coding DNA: TGTGCCAGCAGCTTGGCGACTACAGATACGCAGTATTTT. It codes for CASSLATTDTQYF.

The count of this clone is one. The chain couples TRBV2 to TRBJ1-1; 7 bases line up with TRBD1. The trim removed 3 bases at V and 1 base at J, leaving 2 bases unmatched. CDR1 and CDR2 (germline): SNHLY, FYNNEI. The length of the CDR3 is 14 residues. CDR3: CASSEHRGNTEAFF. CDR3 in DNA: TGTGCCAGCAGTGAGCACAGGGGGAACACTGAAGCTTTCTTT.

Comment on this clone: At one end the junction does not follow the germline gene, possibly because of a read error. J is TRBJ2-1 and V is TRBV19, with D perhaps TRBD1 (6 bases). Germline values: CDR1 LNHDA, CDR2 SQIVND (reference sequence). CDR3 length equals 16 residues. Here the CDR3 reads CASRPQGLASYNGQFF. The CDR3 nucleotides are TGTGCCAGTAGGCCCCAGGGGCTAGCCTCCTACAATGGGCAGTTCTTC.

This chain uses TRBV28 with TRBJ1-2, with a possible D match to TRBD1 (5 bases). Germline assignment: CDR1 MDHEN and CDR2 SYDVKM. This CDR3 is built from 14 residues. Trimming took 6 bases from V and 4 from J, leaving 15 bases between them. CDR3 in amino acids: CASSVTAGRYGYTF. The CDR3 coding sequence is TGTGCCAGCAGCGTAACTGCAGGGCGCTATGGCTACACCTTC.

CDR3 nucleotide sequence: TGTGCCAGCAGCTTGCGGGACAGGGCGAATGGCTACACCTTC. Translating it yields CASSLRDRANGYTF. The chain employs TRBV7-2 and TRBJ1-2; 9 nucleotides line up with TRBD1. This CDR3 contains 14 residues. Germline V CDR1 and CDR2: SGHTA, FQGNSA. The V segment lost 3 bases and the J segment 6 bases; nucleotides outside the gene matches: 5.

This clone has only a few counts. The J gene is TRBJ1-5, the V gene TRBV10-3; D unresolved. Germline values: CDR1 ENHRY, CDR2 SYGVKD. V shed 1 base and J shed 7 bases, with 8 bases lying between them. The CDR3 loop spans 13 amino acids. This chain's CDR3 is CAISEYGKQPQHF. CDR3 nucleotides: TGTGCCATCAGTGAGTACGGGAAACAGCCCCAGCATTTT.

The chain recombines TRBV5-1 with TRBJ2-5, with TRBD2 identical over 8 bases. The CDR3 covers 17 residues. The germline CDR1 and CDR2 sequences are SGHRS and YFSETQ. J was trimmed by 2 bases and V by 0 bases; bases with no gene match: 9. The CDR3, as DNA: TGCGCCAGCAGCTTGGTAGGGTTGTTAGCGGGACAAGAGACCCAGTACTTC. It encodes CASSLVGLLAGQETQYF.

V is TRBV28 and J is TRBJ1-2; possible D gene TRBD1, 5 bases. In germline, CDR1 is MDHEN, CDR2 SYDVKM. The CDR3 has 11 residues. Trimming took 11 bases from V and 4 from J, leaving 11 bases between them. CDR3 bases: TGTGCCTGCCGGAGGGGCTATGGCTACACCTTC. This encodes CACRRGYGYTF.

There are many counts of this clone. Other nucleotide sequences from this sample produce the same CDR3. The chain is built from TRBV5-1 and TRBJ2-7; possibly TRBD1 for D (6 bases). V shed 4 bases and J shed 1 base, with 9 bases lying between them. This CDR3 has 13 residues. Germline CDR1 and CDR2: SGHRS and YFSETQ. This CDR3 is CASSPQGSYEQYF. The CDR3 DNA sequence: TGCGCCAGCAGCCCTCAGGGGTCCTACGAGCAGTACTTC. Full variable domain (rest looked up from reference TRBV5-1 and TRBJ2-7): KAGVTQTPRYLIKTRGQQVTLSCSPISGHRSVSWYQQTPGQGLQFLFEYFSETQRNKGNFPGRFSGRQFSNSRSEMNVSTLELGDSALYLCASSPQGSYEQYFGPGTRLTVT.

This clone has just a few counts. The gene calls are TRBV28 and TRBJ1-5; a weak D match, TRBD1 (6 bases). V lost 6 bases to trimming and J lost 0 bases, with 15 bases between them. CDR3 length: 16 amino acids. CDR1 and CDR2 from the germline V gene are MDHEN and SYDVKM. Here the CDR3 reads CASRGGPVNSNQPQHF. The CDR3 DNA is TGTGCCAGCAGAGGGGGACCGGTGAATAGCAATCAGCCCCAGCATTTT. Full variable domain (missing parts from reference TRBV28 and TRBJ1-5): DVKVTQSSRYLVKRTGEKVFLECVQDMDHENMFWYRQDPGLGLRLIYFSYDVKMKEKGDIPEGYSVSREKKERFSLILESASTNQTSMYLCASRGGPVNSNQPQHFGDGTRLSIL.

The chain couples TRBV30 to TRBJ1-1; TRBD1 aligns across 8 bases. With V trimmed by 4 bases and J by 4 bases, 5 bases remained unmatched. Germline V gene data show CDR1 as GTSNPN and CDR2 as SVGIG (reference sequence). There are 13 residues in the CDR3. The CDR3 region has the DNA TGTGCCTGGAATAAACAGGGGGGCACTGAAGCTTTCTTT. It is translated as CAWNKQGGTEAFF.

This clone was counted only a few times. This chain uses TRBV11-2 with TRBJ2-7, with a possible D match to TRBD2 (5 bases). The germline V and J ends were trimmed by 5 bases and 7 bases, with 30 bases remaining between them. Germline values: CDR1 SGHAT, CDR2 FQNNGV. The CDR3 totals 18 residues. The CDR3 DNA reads TGTGCCAGCAGCGTACGAGGGCAGGTGGCTAGCTCCCTGGGGGAGCAGTACTTC. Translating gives CASSVRGQVASSLGEQYF.

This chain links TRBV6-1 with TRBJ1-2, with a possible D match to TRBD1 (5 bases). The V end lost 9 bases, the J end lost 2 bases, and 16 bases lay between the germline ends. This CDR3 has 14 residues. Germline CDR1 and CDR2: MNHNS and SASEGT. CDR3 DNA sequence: TGTGCCAGTCAGACGCCAGGGTCCAACTATGGCTACACCTTC. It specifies CASQTPGSNYGYTF.

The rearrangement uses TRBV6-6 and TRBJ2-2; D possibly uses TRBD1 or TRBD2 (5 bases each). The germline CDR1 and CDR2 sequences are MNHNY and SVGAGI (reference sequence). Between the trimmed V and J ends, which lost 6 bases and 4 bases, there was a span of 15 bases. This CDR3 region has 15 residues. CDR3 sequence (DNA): TGTGCCAGCAGCTGGGACCCACGAGCCACCGGGGAGCTGTTTTTT. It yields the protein CASSWDPRATGELFF.

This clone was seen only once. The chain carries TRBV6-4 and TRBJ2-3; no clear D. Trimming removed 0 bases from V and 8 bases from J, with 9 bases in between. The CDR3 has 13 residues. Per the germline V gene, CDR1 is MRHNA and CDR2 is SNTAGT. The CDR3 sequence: CASSDSERSTQYF. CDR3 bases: TGTGCCAGCAGTGACTCGGAGCGCAGTACGCAGTATTTT.

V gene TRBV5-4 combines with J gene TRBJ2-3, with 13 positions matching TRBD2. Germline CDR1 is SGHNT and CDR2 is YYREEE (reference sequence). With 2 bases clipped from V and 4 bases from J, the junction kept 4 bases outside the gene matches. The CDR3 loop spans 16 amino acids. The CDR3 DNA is TGTGCCAGCAGCTTACGGACTAGCGGGAGCTCAGATACGCAGTATTTT. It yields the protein CASSLRTSGSSDTQYF.